These 6 T cell receptor beta chains came from one sample sequenced in a study of control samples from healthy donors and cancer patients. Sequenced by immunoSEQ multiplex PCR; TCRdb stores in-frame clones only, minus some. This table has about 55,000 clones, roughly 90% appearing once. The sequenced material came from blood. These receptors were taken from a man aged 45-65 years in good health.

This clone appeared once. The genes are TRBV19 and TRBJ1-1; D remains ambiguous. Germline V CDR1 and CDR2: LNHDA, SQIVND (reference sequence). V lost 0 bases and J lost 5, with 13 bases in between. This CDR3 is built from 15 residues. DNA of the CDR3: TGTGCCAGTAGTATAGAAGCCCTTAGAAAGACTGAAGCTTTCTTT. Its translation is CASSIEALRKTEAFF.

The rearrangement uses TRBV12-3 or TRBV12-4 and TRBJ2-1; D is uncertain. CDR3 length: 10 amino acids. V was shortened by 3 bases and J by 6 bases, with 0 bases between the two germline ends. CDR3 nucleotides: TGTGCCAGCAGTTTCAATGAGCAGTTCTTC. It specifies CASSFNEQFF.

The rearrangement links TRBV7-2 to TRBJ2-5, with TRBD1 as a possible D gene (6 bases). The CDR3 is made up of 18 amino acids. Trimming removed 5 bases from V and 4 bases from J, with 26 bases in between. The germline CDR1 and CDR2 sequences are SGHTA and FQGNSA. CDR3 in DNA: TGTGCCAGCAGCCCAGGACCCATCGGGACACCCACGGGAGAGACCCAGTACTTC. It is translated as CASSPGPIGTPTGETQYF.

V usage is TRBV28 and J usage is TRBJ1-2; weak D call: TRBD1 (5 bases). The CDR3 runs 13 residues. The V gene lost 6 bases and the J gene lost 4 bases, with 12 bases spanning the gap. The germline CDR1 and CDR2 sequences are MDHEN and SYDVKM. The CDR3 bases are TGTGCCAGCAGGACTCAGGGAGGCTATGGCTACACCTTC. Translation gives CASRTQGGYGYTF.

This sequence joins TRBV7-8 and TRBJ2-5, with a possible D match to TRBD2 (5 bases). Germline lookup yields CDR1 SGHVS and CDR2 FQNEAQ. Trimming removed 2 bases from V and 5 bases from J, with 15 bases in between. The CDR3 runs to 15 residues. In DNA form, the CDR3 reads TGTGCCAGCAGCTTAAGAGGGTCCGAATGGGAGACCCAGTACTTC. Its protein product is CASSLRGSEWETQYF.

The chain recombines TRBV7-9 with TRBJ2-5; TRBD2 aligns across 11 bases. After removal of 5 bases from V and 5 bases from J, the junction contained 7 bases not matched to a gene. Germline V gives CDR1 SEHNR, CDR2 FQNEAQ (reference sequence). CDR3 size: 15 residues. The DNA of the CDR3 is TGTGCCAGCAGCCCTGTAGCGGGAGGGTTGGAGACCCAGTACTTC. This translates into CASSPVAGGLETQYF.